Reported below is one TCR beta chain. Its antigen is unidentified. The CDR3 loop spans 16 amino acids. This sample is drawn from a study of T cell responses to AZD1222 COVID-19 vaccine. Clones were read by immunoSEQ multiplex PCR, and TCRdb kept only the in-frame ones, dropping some. The sample contains tens of thousands of clones, 93% of which appear only once. Findings of the study overall: Compared with day 0, the breadth and depth of the Spike-specific TCR repertoire rose significantly after two doses of AZD1222.

The rearrangement links TRBV21-1 to TRBJ2-1; the table's D call TRBD2 went unverified against the DNA. TRBV21-1 is given as a pseudogene. This receptor was identified in an adult in good health. This sample comprised peripheral blood, obtained on day 0 of AZD1222 vaccination. The CDR3 DNA sequence: TGTGCCAGCAGCCTAATTAGCGGGAGGACCTACAATGAGCAGTTCTTC. Translated: CASSLISGRTYNEQFF.